Listed below are T cell receptor beta chains from one sample, sequenced in a study of cytomegalovirus exposure and HLA in healthy donors. Profiling relied on immunoSEQ multiplex PCR, and the TCRdb table lists in-frame clones only, not all of them. The sample has around 160,000 clones, approximately 85% seen once. Specimen: PBMCs. The origin of the receptors is a man aged 18 to 30 in good health and CMV-seropositive. Both conserved end residues are part of each CDR3. The D gene is left open where the match is weak. Not all rows give a size; the values are once, few, many and, for expanded clones, a class.

TRBJ1-1,-,TRBV6-6,-,CASSYSPGSTEAFF,TGTGCCAGCAGTTACTCCCCAGGATCCACTGAAGCTTTCTTT
TRBJ1-4,once,TRBV27,-,CASSLSGRGTEKLFF,TGTGCCAGCAGTTTATCGGGCAGGGGCACGGAAAAACTGTTTTTT
TRBJ2-3,once,TRBV4-1,-,CASSQQTSTGTDTQYF,TGCGCCAGCAGCCAGCAGACTAGTACTGGCACAGATACGCAGTATTTT
TRBJ2-7,-,TRBV2,-,CASLGGPYEQYF,TGTGCCAGCCTTGGGGGCCCCTACGAGCAGTACTTC
TRBJ2-3,-,TRBV2,-,CASSEMSQDTQYF,TGTGCCAGCAGTGAAATGAGTCAAGATACGCAGTATTTT
TRBJ2-5,-,TRBV7-6,TRBD1,CASSDRGQETQYF,TGTGCCAGCAGCGACAGGGGCCAAGAGACCCAGTACTTC
TRBJ2-7,-,TRBV5-1,-,CASSLVGTEAYEQYF,TGCGCCAGCAGCTTGGTCGGGACTGAGGCCTACGAGCAGTACTTC
TRBJ2-5,once,TRBV19,TRBD1,CASRSGQGRGETQYF,TGTGCCAGTAGAAGCGGACAGGGCAGGGGAGAGACCCAGTACTTC
TRBJ2-1,-,TRBV7-2,-,CASSAGPLREQFF,TGTGCCAGCAGCGCGGGACCTTTACGTGAGCAGTTCTTC
TRBJ1-1,-,TRBV7-9,-,CASRSGENTEAFF,TGTGCCAGCAGGTCAGGGGAGAACACTGAAGCTTTCTTT
TRBJ1-3,-,TRBV7-5,-,CARSLGTSHLGNTIYF,TGTGCCAGAAGCTTAGGAACAAGTCATCTGGGAAACACCATATATTTT
TRBJ2-1,-,TRBV2,-,CASSVDTLGEQFF,TGTGCCAGCAGTGTGGACACGTTAGGAGAGCAGTTCTTC